This T cell receptor (beta chain) was sequenced for a study of T cells expressing NK-cell markers. Study background: Seven of the eight sequenced donors were classified as HCMV-seropositive, and one was classified as seronegative. Overall study results and limits: In more than 5 donors, dominant CD3+CD56+NKG2C+ clonotypes ranked among the top 10 CD8+ clonotypes. Clones of NKG2C+ T cells that had expanded were of unclear HCMV specificity.

As regards this clonotype: Antigen specificity is unknown.

The CDR3 totals 12 residues. CDR1 LGHDT and CDR2 YNNKEL come from the germline V gene (reference sequence). It was by 5'RACE template switching with UMIs that TCR beta cDNA was made. TCRdb re-called the 5' RACE reads and gives one entry per CDR3 protein, without DNA. The sample data list 150,000 to 200,000 distinct CDR3 sequences. The TCR originated in a man between 18 and 69 years old in good health. The source material was blood T cells: a sorted CD56 or NKG2C T cell subset, CD4+ or CD8+ T cells, or bulk PBMC T cells (not recorded which). The chain employs TRBV3-1 and TRBJ2-1. The CDR3 reads CASSQYEGEQFF.